This passage covers 24 T cell receptor beta chains from one sample sequenced in a study of T cell responses to AZD1222 COVID-19 vaccine. Libraries were prepared by immunoSEQ multiplex PCR; TCRdb keeps only in-frame clonotypes and omits some of them. The data contain 120,000 or so clones, 88% of them singletons. The specimen comprised peripheral blood, sampled 28 days after the second AZD1222 dose. These receptors all come from an adult who received the AZD1222 COVID-19 vaccine.

In its sample, this clone was seen once. V and J are TRBV19 and TRBJ2-5, with TRBD2 matching over 15 bases. With V trimmed by 3 bases and J by 4 bases, 3 bases remained unmatched. CDR3 length: 16 amino acids. Germline CDR1 LNHDA, CDR2 SQIVND (reference sequence). CDR3 region: CASSIGLAGGRETQYF. The CDR3 region has the DNA TGTGCCAGTAGTATCGGACTAGCGGGGGGGAGAGAGACCCAGTACTTC. Full variable domain (rest looked up from reference TRBV19 and TRBJ2-5): DGGITQSPKYLFRKEGQNVTLSCEQNLNHDAMYWYRQDPGQGLRLIYYSQIVNDFQKGDIAEGYSVSREKKESFPLTVTSAQKNPTAFYLCASSIGLAGGRETQYFGPGTRLLVL.

The rearrangement uses TRBV5-6 and TRBJ1-6, with 9 bases fitting TRBD1. This CDR3 region has 18 residues. CDR1 is SGHDT and CDR2 is YYEEEE in the germline V gene. J gave up 1 base and V 4 bases, and 9 bases lay outside the gene matches. For the CDR3, the DNA is TGTGCCAGCAGCCGCGGGGGCGACAGGGGGTCCTATAATTCACCCCTCCACTTT. Translating gives CASSRGGDRGSYNSPLHF.

The rearrangement links TRBV7-9 to TRBJ1-6; D is ambiguous. The CDR3 is 14 residues long. From germline, CDR1 is SEHNR and CDR2 FQNEAQ (reference sequence). Between the trimmed V and J ends, which lost 3 bases and 4 bases, there was a span of 7 bases. The CDR3 loop reads CASSFGPYNSPLHF. The CDR3 nucleotides are TGTGCCAGCAGCTTCGGACCTTATAATTCACCCCTCCACTTT.

To note about this clone: Other DNA sequences of this sample code for an identical CDR3. The chain uses TRBV28 and TRBJ2-1; the D is unclear. The ends were cut back, 2 bases at V and 7 bases at J, with 0 bases in the middle. The CDR3 length is 10 residues. The germline CDR1 and CDR2 sequences are MDHEN and SYDVKM. The CDR3 DNA follows: TGTGCCAGCAGTTTAAATGAGCAGTTCTTC. Amino acids: CASSLNEQFF.

The rearrangement joins TRBV19 to TRBJ1-5, with D hard to call. Trimming removed 5 bases at V and 0 bases at J, with 11 bases between. Germline lookup yields CDR1 LNHDA and CDR2 SQIVND (reference sequence). The CDR3 is 15 residues long. The CDR3 nucleotides are TGTGCCAGTAGTCAGGACCACTATAGCAATCAGCCCCAGCATTTT. It encodes CASSQDHYSNQPQHF.

The rearrangement links TRBV28 to TRBJ2-1; D call uncertain. CDR3 length equals 16 residues. The germline V gene has CDR1 MDHEN and CDR2 SYDVKM. V dropped 3 bases and J dropped 7 bases, with 19 bases sitting between them. The CDR3, as DNA: TGTGCCAGCAGTTTTTTGTTTCCCGGCAGTAGGAATGAGCAGTTCTTC. Translation: CASSFLFPGSRNEQFF. Combining the CDR3 with reference TRBV28 and TRBJ2-1 gives the whole variable domain DVKVTQSSRYLVKRTGEKVFLECVQDMDHENMFWYRQDPGLGLRLIYFSYDVKMKEKGDIPEGYSVSREKKERFSLILESASTNQTSMYLCASSFLFPGSRNEQFFGPGTRLTVL.

The J gene is TRBJ1-3, the V gene TRBV6-5; D remains ambiguous. Trimming shortened V by 8 bases and J by 0 bases, and 8 bases separated the two germline ends. The germline V gene encodes CDR1 MNHEY and CDR2 SVGAGI. CDR3 length: 13 amino acids. CDR3 sequence reads: CASHGNSGNTIYF. The DNA of the CDR3 is TGTGCCAGCCATGGCAACTCTGGAAACACCATATATTTT.

In nucleotides, the CDR3 is TGTGCCAGCAGAGTTGGGGGAAACACCGGGGAGCTGTTTTTT. Its protein product is CASRVGGNTGELFF. The chain recombines TRBV9 with TRBJ2-2, with D perhaps matching TRBD1 or TRBD2 (5 bases each). Germline values: CDR1 SGDLS, CDR2 YYNGEE. The CDR3 has 14 residues. Trimming shortened V by 5 bases and J by 2 bases, and 10 bases separated the two germline ends. Variable domain in full (rest from reference TRBV9 and TRBJ2-2): DSGVTQTPKHLITATGQRVTLRCSPRSGDLSVYWYQQSLDQGLQFLIQYYNGEERAKGNILERFSAQQFPDLHSELNLSSLELGDSALYFCASRVGGNTGELFFGEGSRLTVL.

The chain has TRBV24-1 and TRBJ1-4, with D possibly being TRBD1 (6 bases). The CDR3 is 15 residues long. CDR1 and CDR2 (germline): KGHDR, SFDVKD. The V gene lost 5 bases and the J gene lost 0 bases, with 9 bases spanning the gap. CDR3 region: CATSAQGTTNEKLFF. In DNA, the CDR3 is TGTGCCACCAGTGCCCAGGGGACAACTAATGAAAAACTGTTTTTT.

This clone was counted once. The chain combines TRBV18 with TRBJ1-2; the D gene is possibly TRBD1 (6 bases). This CDR3 has 15 residues. Deletions cut 2 bases from V and 2 bases from J, with 12 bases between. Germline V CDR1 and CDR2: KGHSH, LQKENI. CDR3 sequence reads: CASSPMGAGNYGYTF. CDR3 DNA sequence: TGTGCCAGCTCACCAATGGGGGCAGGGAACTATGGCTACACCTTC. The variable domain in full, with the rest retrieved from reference TRBV18 and TRBJ1-2, is NAGVMQNPRHLVRRRGQEARLRCSPMKGHSHVYWYRQLPEEGLKFMVYLQKENIIDESGMPKERFSAEFPKEGPSILRIQQVVRGDSAAYFCASSPMGAGNYGYTFGSGTRLTVV.

The chain combines TRBV4-3 with TRBJ2-3, with D uncertain. V lost 3 bases and J 2 bases, leaving 12 bases between the germline ends. CDR1 and CDR2 from the germline V gene are LGHNA and YSLEER. There are 15 residues in the CDR3. CDR3 in DNA: TGCGCCAGCAGCCATCAGGCTCCCCACACAGATACGCAGTATTTT. Protein sequence: CASSHQAPHTDTQYF.

The chain links TRBV5-6 to TRBJ1-2; D uncertain. This CDR3 is built from 14 residues. V lost 4 bases, J lost 3 bases, and 13 bases lay in between. Germline V CDR1 and CDR2: SGHDT, YYEEEE. The CDR3 reads CASSRDPQDYGYTF. The CDR3 bases are TGTGCCAGCAGCCGCGACCCTCAGGACTATGGCTACACCTTC. Full variable domain (missing parts from reference TRBV5-6 and TRBJ1-2): DAGVTQSPTHLIKTRGQQVTLRCSPKSGHDTVSWYQQALGQGPQFIFQYYEEEERQRGNFPDRFSGHQFPNYSSELNVNALLLGDSALYLCASSRDPQDYGYTFGSGTRLTVV.

The sample holds a few counts of this clone. The rearrangement joins TRBV4-3 to TRBJ1-6, with TRBD1 matching over 8 bases. The CDR3 has 14 residues. V lost 5 bases and J lost 7; bases outside the gene matches: 4. CDR1 and CDR2 (germline): LGHNA, YSLEER. CDR3 DNA: TGCGCCAGCAGCGACAGGGGCCTCAATTCACCCCTCCACTTT. Translated, it gives CASSDRGLNSPLHF.

The chain has TRBV28 and TRBJ1-3; D might be TRBD1 (5 bases). Germline V CDR1 and CDR2: MDHEN, SYDVKM. This CDR3 contains 15 residues. The germline V and J ends were trimmed by 3 bases and 4 bases, with 13 bases remaining between them. The CDR3 DNA reads TGTGCCAGCAGTTTGTCGGGGGGAGAAGGAAACACCATATATTTT. Translation gives CASSLSGGEGNTIYF.

This sequence joins TRBV19 and TRBJ1-1; 7 bases match TRBD1. The V gene end was trimmed by 5 bases and the J gene end by 7 bases; junction bases not matched to a gene: 13. Germline values: CDR1 LNHDA, CDR2 SQIVND (reference sequence). This CDR3 has 15 amino acids. CDR3 protein: CASSDRRDRPFEAFF. The CDR3 DNA sequence: TGTGCCAGTAGTGACCGACGGGACAGACCGTTTGAAGCTTTCTTT.

The rearrangement joins TRBV4-1 to TRBJ2-1; possible D gene TRBD2, 5 bases. V was clipped by 0 bases and J by 0 bases, with 18 bases between them. The CDR3 extends over 19 amino acids. CDR1 is MGHRA and CDR2 is YSYEKL in the germline V gene. The CDR3 DNA reads TGCGCCAGCAGCCAAGATTGGTCGAGCGGCTTTAGCTCCTACAATGAGCAGTTCTTC. It specifies CASSQDWSSGFSSYNEQFF.

CDR3 loop: CASSLAREGGSNQPQHF. The CDR3 region has the DNA TGTGCCAGCAGCTTAGCCAGGGAAGGGGGAAGCAATCAGCCCCAGCATTTT. The genes are TRBV7-8 and TRBJ1-5; perhaps TRBD1 as D (6 bases). The CDR3 length is 17 residues. The ends were cut back, 0 bases at V and 1 base at J, with 13 bases in the middle. Germline V CDR1 and CDR2: SGHVS, FQNEAQ.

A few counts support this clone. V usage is TRBV7-2 and J usage is TRBJ2-5; D possibly corresponds to TRBD2 (7 bases). V lost 5 bases, J lost 4 bases, and 17 bases lay in between. Germline V gene sequence: CDR1 SGHTA, CDR2 FQGNSA. The CDR3 extends over 15 amino acids. CDR3 protein: CASSPSSGGAETQYF. The CDR3 DNA reads TGTGCCAGCAGCCCAAGTTCGGGGGGCGCAGAGACCCAGTACTTC. The entire variable domain, with the rest obtained from reference TRBV7-2 and TRBJ2-5, is as follows: GAGVSQSPSNKVTEKGKDVELRCDPISGHTALYWYRQSLGQGLEFLIYFQGNSAPDKSGLPSDRFSAERTGGSVSTLTIQRTQQEDSAVYLCASSPSSGGAETQYFGPGTRLLVL.

The chain links TRBV7-3 to TRBJ2-1; perhaps TRBD1 as D (6 bases). This CDR3 region has 16 residues. Germline V gene data show CDR1 as SGHTA and CDR2 as FQGTGA. Trimming removed 4 bases from V and 4 bases from J, with 17 bases in between. CDR3 amino acids: CASSSARGGRYNEQFF. The CDR3 DNA is TGTGCCAGCAGCTCCGCCAGGGGCGGGCGATACAATGAGCAGTTCTTC.

The chain couples TRBV3-1 (or the pseudogene TRBV3-2) to TRBJ2-1; the match to TRBD2 covers 7 bases. The CDR3 is 13 amino acids. V trimming: 4 bases; J trimming: 8 bases; junction bases outside the gene matches: 5. The germline gives CDR1 LGHDT, CDR2 YNNKEL (reference sequence). CDR3 region: CASSLLAVHEQFF. Written as DNA, the CDR3 is TGTGCCAGCAGCCTCCTAGCGGTCCATGAGCAGTTCTTC.

This chain connects TRBV7-2 to TRBJ1-2; no clear D. CDR3 length equals 16 residues. The V gene lost 2 bases and the J gene lost 1 base, with 14 bases spanning the gap. The germline gives CDR1 SGHTA, CDR2 FQGNSA. CDR3 loop: CASSLIGVPINYGYTF. As DNA, the CDR3 is TGTGCCAGCAGCTTAATCGGAGTTCCCATTAACTATGGCTACACCTTC. The variable domain in full, completed from reference TRBV7-2 and TRBJ1-2, reads GAGVSQSPSNKVTEKGKDVELRCDPISGHTALYWYRQSLGQGLEFLIYFQGNSAPDKSGLPSDRFSAERTGGSVSTLTIQRTQQEDSAVYLCASSLIGVPINYGYTFGSGTRLTVV.

The table lists this clone with a few counts. V gene TRBV29-1 combines with J gene TRBJ2-1, with D hard to call. Trimming left V 0 bases short and J 12 bases short, with 15 bases between. The CDR3 sequence is 13 residues long. Germline lookup yields CDR1 SQVTM and CDR2 ANQGSEA. Here the CDR3 DNA reads TGCAGCGTTGAAGATCTTGGTACAATGAGGCAGTTCTTC. Translating it yields CSVEDLGTMRQFF.

V gene TRBV4-2 combines with J gene TRBJ2-7; TRBD2 aligns across 7 bases. This CDR3 is built from 14 residues. J lost 3 bases, V lost 4 bases, and 6 bases had no gene match. The V gene's germline CDR1 is LGHNA and CDR2 YNFKEQ. The CDR3: CASSREGRGYEQYF. The CDR3 bases are TGTGCCAGCAGCCGCGAGGGGAGGGGCTACGAGCAGTACTTC.

This clone was detected only once. The chain couples TRBV5-4 to TRBJ1-1, with D perhaps TRBD1 (5 bases). CDR3 length: 14 amino acids. CDR1 is SGHNT, CDR2 YYREEE, per germline (reference sequence). Trimming removed 6 bases at V and 6 bases at J, with 18 bases between. For the CDR3, the DNA is TGTGCCAGCAACCGGATTGGGGACGGAGCTGAAGCTTTCTTT. It encodes CASNRIGDGAEAFF.